This T cell receptor (beta chain) is drawn from a study of beta chain features in type 1 diabetes. Findings and caveats of the study: Any PCR bias toward short templates would affect both groups alike.

With respect to this clone: As yet, its antigen is unknown.

Expressed TCRB transcripts got sequenced, as all isolated RNA was reverse transcribed. Generated by immunoSEQ multiplex PCR, the TCRdb table keeps only in-frame clones and is missing some. The sample yields over 700,000 clones, under 20% seen once. Sorted populations were all over 95% pure. Sequencing used naive CD4+ T cells from blood. The TCR comes from a young woman in good health.

The CDR3 nucleotides are TGTGCCAGCAGTGAGGAGACCCTTTTCGGGCTGGGTACGCAGTATTTT. Amino acids: CASSEETLFGLGTQYF. The J gene is TRBJ2-3, the V gene TRBV6-1; no clear D gene. V shed 3 bases and J shed 8 bases, with 21 bases lying between them. The V gene's germline CDR1 is MNHNS and CDR2 SASEGT. The CDR3 runs 16 residues.